A single sample is the source of the 22 T cell receptor beta chains below, sequenced in a study of blood T cell repertoires in COVID-19. The table came from immunoSEQ multiplex PCR; TCRdb's copy has only in-frame clones and leaves some out. This repertoire shows about 310,000 clones, 89% found once; its top ten account for over 8%. Specimen: PBMCs or T cells enriched from blood (not recorded which). These receptors were taken from a woman between 40 and 55 years old who had recovered from COVID-19.

This clone has a handful of counts. The V call is TRBV7-9, the J call TRBJ2-6; D uncertain. The V end was cut by 1 base, the J end by 0 bases, with 4 bases between. The germline V gene encodes CDR1 SEHNR and CDR2 FQNEAQ (reference sequence). The CDR3 runs to 15 residues. The CDR3 is CASSLVSSGANVLTF. The CDR3 DNA sequence: TGTGCCAGCAGCTTAGTTAGCTCTGGGGCCAACGTCCTGACTTTC.

This clone was found a few times. The rearrangement links TRBV15 to TRBJ1-2; D uncertain. The CDR3 is made up of 13 amino acids. Germline V gene lookup returns CDR1 LNHNV and CDR2 YYDKDF (reference sequence). Trimming shortened V by 0 bases and J by 6 bases, and 8 bases separated the two germline ends. CDR3: CATSREPSNGYTF. The CDR3 region has the DNA TGTGCCACCAGCAGAGAGCCCTCTAATGGCTACACCTTC.

This chain connects TRBV19 to TRBJ2-6, with D possibly TRBD2 on 5 matching bases. Germline values: CDR1 LNHDA, CDR2 SQIVND (reference sequence). The CDR3 totals 17 residues. The V end lost 6 bases, the J end lost 0 bases, and 15 bases lay between the germline ends. CDR3 sequence (DNA): TGTGCCAGTAGCAGGTTGGCCCGGGGCTCTGGGGCCAACGTCCTGACTTTC. Its translation is CASSRLARGSGANVLTF. Supplemented by reference TRBV19 and TRBJ2-6, the full variable domain reads DGGITQSPKYLFRKEGQNVTLSCEQNLNHDAMYWYRQDPGQGLRLIYYSQIVNDFQKGDIAEGYSVSREKKESFPLTVTSAQKNPTAFYLCASSRLARGSGANVLTFGAGSRLTVL.

Comments on this clone: Different DNA sequences within this sample yield the same CDR3. The gene calls are TRBV28 and TRBJ1-2, with TRBD1 matching 11 bases. The V segment lost 5 bases and the J segment 3 bases; nucleotides outside the gene matches: 5. The CDR3 has 15 residues. Germline V CDR1 and CDR2: MDHEN, SYDVKM. For the CDR3, the DNA is TGTGCCAGCAGTCCCGGGGGACAGGGGGACTATGGCTACACCTTC. This codes for CASSPGGQGDYGYTF.

The chain has TRBV4-3 and TRBJ1-3, with D possibly being TRBD1 (6 bases). The CDR3 extends over 16 amino acids. Trimming left V 3 bases short and J 3 bases short, with 15 bases between. The germline V gene has CDR1 LGHNA and CDR2 YSLEER. The CDR3 bases are TGCGCCAGCAGCCAGGGAGGGGGGGTCGGTGGAAACACCATATATTTT. It is translated as CASSQGGGVGGNTIYF.

J is TRBJ2-5 and V is TRBV11-2, with 7 bases aligning to TRBD1. The length of the CDR3 is 15 residues. Germline lookup yields CDR1 SGHAT and CDR2 FQNNGV. V lost 4 bases, J lost 2 bases, and 7 bases stayed unmatched. Here the CDR3 reads CASSSGQAVQETQYF. The DNA of the CDR3 is TGTGCCAGCAGCTCAGGACAGGCCGTTCAAGAGACCCAGTACTTC. The entire variable domain, with the rest obtained from reference TRBV11-2 and TRBJ2-5, is as follows: EAGVAQSPRYKIIEKRQSVAFWCNPISGHATLYWYQQILGQGPKLLIQFQNNGVVDDSQLPKDRFSAERLKGVDSTLKIQPAKLEDSAVYLCASSSGQAVQETQYFGPGTRLLVL.

The rearrangement uses TRBV7-6 and TRBJ2-5; TRBD1 matches at 9 bases. The CDR3 runs 16 residues. Per the germline V gene, CDR1 is SGHVS and CDR2 is FNYEAQ. Unmatched junction bases numbered 6, after V lost 2 bases and J lost 2 bases. CDR3 nucleotides: TGTGCCAGCAGCTTATTTGGACAGGGGTCACAAGAGACCCAGTACTTC. This gives the protein CASSLFGQGSQETQYF.

The chain's CDR3 is CASSLVLDLAPKTEAFF. CDR3 coding DNA: TGTGCCAGCAGCTTGGTCCTAGATCTTGCGCCGAAGACTGAAGCTTTCTTT. The gene calls are TRBV5-8 and TRBJ1-1; no clear D. The CDR3 has 17 amino acids. From germline, CDR1 is SGHTS and CDR2 YDEGEE. V was clipped by 0 bases and J by 5 bases, with 20 bases between them.

The chain links TRBV19 to TRBJ1-2, with 7 bases matching TRBD1. Per the germline V gene, CDR1 is LNHDA and CDR2 is SQIVND (reference sequence). The CDR3 extends over 15 amino acids. After removal of 7 bases from V and 4 bases from J, the junction contained 12 bases not matched to a gene. The CDR3 DNA follows: TGTGCCAGTATTGGCCCGACAGGGTTCGGCTATGGCTACACCTTC. It yields the protein CASIGPTGFGYGYTF. Supplemented by reference TRBV19 and TRBJ1-2, the full variable domain reads DGGITQSPKYLFRKEGQNVTLSCEQNLNHDAMYWYRQDPGQGLRLIYYSQIVNDFQKGDIAEGYSVSREKKESFPLTVTSAQKNPTAFYLCASIGPTGFGYGYTFGSGTRLTVV.

Points on this clone: At one end the junction does not follow the germline gene, possibly because of a read error. The chain joins TRBV29-1 to TRBJ2-1; 8 bases line up with TRBD2. Germline V gene sequence: CDR1 SQVTM, CDR2 ANQGSEA. The CDR3 is 14 residues long. CDR3 residues: CSASSGTRGGWLVF. For the CDR3, the DNA is TGCAGCGCCAGCTCCGGGACTAGGGGGGGATGGCTGGTCTTC.

The chain has TRBV7-9 and TRBJ2-7; TRBD2 might be the D (5 bases). CDR3 length: 15 amino acids. CDR1 is SEHNR, CDR2 FQNEAQ, per germline (reference sequence). The V gene lost 5 bases and the J gene lost 7 bases, with 21 bases spanning the gap. This CDR3 is CASSPRRSGGWEQYF. The CDR3 coding sequence is TGTGCCAGCAGCCCCCGTCGAAGCGGTGGCTGGGAGCAGTACTTC.

Worth noting for this clone: Distinct nucleotide sequences in the sample also encode this CDR3. This chain connects TRBV7-6 to TRBJ2-7; a weak D match, TRBD1 (6 bases). The CDR3 has 13 amino acids. Germline CDR1 reads SGHVS; CDR2 reads FNYEAQ. The V end was cut by 5 bases, the J end by 3 bases, with 11 bases between. The CDR3 DNA follows: TGTGCCAGCAGCCTAGAGGACAGCTACGAGCAGTACTTC. This encodes CASSLEDSYEQYF.

This clone was counted only a few times. V is TRBV28 and J is TRBJ1-6, with TRBD1 identical over 7 bases. This CDR3 is 15 amino acids long. Trimming removed 5 bases from V and 7 bases from J; junction bases left unmatched: 8. CDR1 and CDR2 from the germline V gene are MDHEN and SYDVKM. CDR3 in DNA: TGTGCCAGCAGTCCGACAGGGTTAAGGAATTCACCCCTCCACTTT. As protein: CASSPTGLRNSPLHF.

The chain uses TRBV9 and TRBJ2-1, with 8 bases matching TRBD2. V lost 3 bases to trimming and J lost 2 bases; unmatched junction nucleotides: 4. Germline V gene sequence: CDR1 SGDLS, CDR2 YYNGEE. The length of the CDR3 is 15 residues. The DNA of the CDR3 is TGTGCCAGCAGCGCCGGGACTAGGCCCTACAATGAGCAGTTCTTC. It encodes CASSAGTRPYNEQFF.

The V gene is TRBV30, the J gene TRBJ2-1; D unresolved. The germline V gene has CDR1 GTSNPN and CDR2 SVGIG (reference sequence). This CDR3 has 16 amino acids. V was shortened by 2 bases and J by 6 bases, with 20 bases between the two germline ends. The DNA of the CDR3 is TGTGCCTGGAGTACCCCCCAGTTGGTAGCCTCCAATGAGCAGTTCTTC. Its translation is CAWSTPQLVASNEQFF.

The chain uses TRBV13 and TRBJ1-2; possible D gene TRBD1, 6 bases. The V gene lost 6 bases and the J gene lost 3 bases, with 11 bases spanning the gap. Germline V gene data show CDR1 as PRHDT and CDR2 as FYEKMQ (reference sequence). CDR3 size: 13 residues. CDR3 in DNA: TGTGCCAGCAGTGTACAGGGTTACTATGGCTACACCTTC. It specifies CASSVQGYYGYTF.

In its sample, this clone was seen once. J is TRBJ2-7 and V is TRBV7-9; TRBD2 matches 9 bases. The CDR3 has 15 residues. Per germline, CDR1 SEHNR and CDR2 FQNEAQ (reference sequence). V was clipped by 3 bases and J by 7 bases; unmatched bases: 10. The CDR3 loop is CASSFLAGALGEQYF. The CDR3 region has the DNA TGTGCCAGCAGCTTCTTAGCGGGAGCATTGGGGGAGCAGTACTTC.

The chain has TRBV7-9 and TRBJ2-7, with 7 positions matching TRBD2. CDR1 is SEHNR, CDR2 FQNEAQ, per germline (reference sequence). Trimming cost V 0 bases and J 0 bases; bases outside gene matches: 2. CDR3 length: 15 amino acids. The CDR3 DNA follows: TGTGCCAGCAGCTTAGCGGGAGGGCCCTCCTACGAGCAGTACTTC. Residues: CASSLAGGPSYEQYF.

The V and J genes are TRBV19 and TRBJ2-2, with D perhaps TRBD2 (5 bases). CDR1 and CDR2 from the germline V gene are LNHDA and SQIVND (reference sequence). The CDR3 sequence is 17 residues long. Trimming left V 5 bases short and J 5 bases short, with 21 bases between. The CDR3 region is CASSLRVDASFTGELFF. The CDR3 DNA follows: TGTGCCAGTAGTCTGAGGGTGGATGCCTCATTTACCGGGGAGCTGTTTTTT.

This chain uses TRBV11-3 with TRBJ2-5; 7 bases align to TRBD2. The J segment lost 2 bases and the V segment lost 5 bases, leaving 5 bases of the junction unmatched. Germline CDR1 and CDR2: SGHNT and YENEEA. The CDR3 consists of 14 residues. The DNA for the CDR3 is TGTGCCAGCAGCCCAGTGGGAGGGCAAGAGACCCAGTACTTC. Protein product: CASSPVGGQETQYF.

This clone came up once. V gene TRBV7-3 combines with J gene TRBJ1-1; possibly TRBD1 for D (6 bases). Germline V gives CDR1 SGHTA, CDR2 FQGTGA. The V and J ends lost 6 bases and 0 bases respectively, with 11 bases between them. The length of the CDR3 is 14 residues. In nucleotides, the CDR3 is TGTGCCAGCAGGGGGGCCGGGATGAACACTGAAGCTTTCTTT. Amino acids: CASRGAGMNTEAFF.

This clone was recorded once. This chain connects TRBV11-1 to TRBJ2-3; 9 bases map to TRBD2. This CDR3 has 14 residues. V lost 4 bases and J lost 6; bases outside the gene matches: 5. Germline V gene sequence: CDR1 SGHAT, CDR2 FQDESV (reference sequence). CDR3: CASSSIAGDDTQYF. For the CDR3, the DNA is TGTGCCAGCAGCTCGATAGCGGGAGATGATACGCAGTATTTT.